These 5 T cell receptor beta chains came from one sample sequenced in a study of T cells in Graves' hyperthyroidism and ophthalmopathy. TCR beta CDR3 sequences were amplified from RNA transcripts. HTBI primers drove first-round RT-PCR of the TCR CDR3. TCRdb processed the multiplex PCR reads anew with MiXCR; each CDR3 protein has one entry. Seen here are around 620,000 distinct CDR3 sequences, roughly 17% observed once, and the top ten hold 3% to 4%. Sequencing was performed on blood. These TCRs come from a woman in her thirties with Graves' hyperthyroidism.

This chain uses TRBV7-9 with TRBJ2-1; 14 nucleotides align to TRBD2. CDR1 is SEHNR, CDR2 FQNEAQ, per germline (reference sequence). The CDR3 loop spans 15 amino acids. After removal of 4 bases from V and 8 bases from J, the junction contained 4 bases not matched to a gene. The CDR3, as DNA: TGTGCCAGCAGCTCCTGGACTAGCGGGAGGTATGAGCAGTTCTTC. Its translation is CASSSWTSGRYEQFF. The whole variable domain, filled in from reference TRBV7-9 and TRBJ2-1, reads DTGVSQNPRHKITKRGQNVTFRCDPISEHNRLYWYRQTLGQGPEFLTYFQNEAQLEKSRLLSDRFSAERPKGSFSTLEIQRTEQGDSAMYLCASSSWTSGRYEQFFGPGTRLTVL.

This clonotype was seen at least ten times. The chain couples TRBV5-1 to TRBJ2-7; 7 bases map to TRBD1. In germline, CDR1 is SGHRS, CDR2 YFSETQ. This CDR3 is built from 15 residues. V lost 7 bases and J lost 5; bases outside the gene matches: 15. CDR3 sequence reads: CASGSGGPRRNEQYF. As DNA, the CDR3 is TGCGCCAGCGGGTCAGGGGGACCTAGAAGGAACGAGCAGTACTTC.

This clonotype was seen ten or more times. The rearrangement links TRBV20-1 to TRBJ1-2; D is unclear. The ends were cut back, 1 base at V and 2 bases at J, with 8 bases in the middle. This CDR3 comprises 13 residues. The germline CDR1 and CDR2 sequences are DFQATT and SNEGSKA (reference sequence). The CDR3 spells CSARVSQNYGYTF. The CDR3 coding sequence is TGCAGTGCTAGAGTGTCACAGAACTATGGCTACACCTTC.

Ten or more counts support this clonotype. The V and J genes are TRBV29-1 and TRBJ1-1; D might be TRBD1 (6 bases). V gave up 7 bases and J gave up 4 bases, with 16 bases separating them. This CDR3 spans 13 amino acids. Germline CDR1 reads SQVTM; CDR2 reads ANQGSEA. The CDR3 is CSGLEQGLTEAFF. The CDR3 DNA sequence: TGCAGCGGTCTAGAACAGGGTCTCACTGAAGCTTTCTTT.

The rearrangement joins TRBV24-1 to TRBJ2-5; no firm D call. Germline V gene sequence: CDR1 KGHDR, CDR2 SFDVKD. This CDR3 has 13 residues. V lost 4 bases and J 1 base, leaving 6 bases between the germline ends. The CDR3 coding sequence is TGTGCCACCAGTGACAGTTCCCAAGAGACCCAGTACTTC. Its protein is CATSDSSQETQYF.